The next 28 T cell receptor beta chains were all read from a single sample in a study of T cells in Graves' hyperthyroidism and ophthalmopathy. Amplification yielded TCR beta CDR3 regions, with RNA transcripts as the source. Using the HTBI primer set, a first-round RT-PCR was run on the TCR CDR3. TCRdb independently ran MiXCR on the multiplex PCR reads; one entry per CDR3 protein. The repertoire consists of approximately 200,000 distinct CDR3 sequences, with around 19% occurring once and the leading ten covering roughly 44%. The sample consisted of blood. The receptors were gathered from a man aged 40-55 years with Graves' hyperthyroidism.

This clonotype was recorded many times. The chain links TRBV12-3 or TRBV12-4 to TRBJ1-6; tentatively, D is TRBD1 (6 bases). Trimming left V 6 bases short and J 7 bases short, with 16 bases between. The CDR3 spans 15 residues. CDR3 amino acids: CASRQKTRGNSPLHF. The DNA of the CDR3 is TGTGCCAGCAGACAAAAGACAAGGGGGAATTCACCCCTCCACTTT.

The table lists this clonotype with many counts. This chain links TRBV15 with TRBJ2-7; TRBD1 aligns across 8 bases. The germline CDR1 and CDR2 sequences are LNHNV and YYDKDF (reference sequence). The CDR3 has 14 amino acids. Germline trimming cut 1 base from V and 2 bases from J; bases unmatched to any gene: 1. The CDR3 region has the DNA TGTGCCACCAGCAGAGGGGACAGGACCTACGAGCAGTACTTC. Translating gives CATSRGDRTYEQYF. The variable domain in full, with the rest retrieved from reference TRBV15 and TRBJ2-7, is DAMVIQNPRYQVTQFGKPVTLSCSQTLNHNVMYWYQQKSSQAPKLLFHYYDKDFNNEADTPDNFQSRRPNTSFCFLDIRSPGLGDTAMYLCATSRGDRTYEQYFGPGTRLTVT.

This clonotype was recorded at least ten times. The rearrangement links TRBV20-1 to TRBJ2-5; 9 bases are shared with TRBD2. The ends lost 0 bases at V and 0 bases at J; junction bases unmatched: 8. CDR3 length: 17 residues. Germline assignment: CDR1 DFQATT and CDR2 SNEGSKA (reference sequence). The CDR3 nucleotides read TGCAGTGCTAGAGATCTTCGGATAGCGGGGGACCAAGAGACCCAGTACTTC. Its translation is CSARDLRIAGDQETQYF.

The chain is built from TRBV10-3 and TRBJ1-4; D not resolved. The CDR3 consists of 13 residues. Germline lookup yields CDR1 ENHRY and CDR2 SYGVKD. V was pared by 6 bases and J by 8 bases, with 13 bases between. CDR3 sequence reads: CAIRQRNSEKLFF. DNA of the CDR3: TGTGCCATCAGACAGCGTAATAGCGAAAAACTGTTTTTT.

V and J are TRBV25-1 and TRBJ2-3; D possibly uses TRBD1 or TRBD2 (5 bases each). Trimming took 3 bases from V and 2 from J, leaving 15 bases between them. The germline gives CDR1 MGHDK, CDR2 SYGVNS. CDR3 length: 16 residues. CDR3 in amino acids: CASSDAGRAFTDTQYF. Here the CDR3 DNA reads TGTGCCAGCAGTGACGCGGGCAGGGCCTTCACAGATACGCAGTATTTT.

In the case of this clonotype: A much bigger clone sits one base away, suggesting this may be a read error. This rearrangement joins TRBV30 to TRBJ2-2; no definite D call. V was cut by 0 bases and J by 7 bases, with 6 bases left in between. The CDR3 extends over 12 amino acids. CDR1 GTSNPN and CDR2 SVGIG come from the germline V gene (reference sequence). Here the CDR3 DNA reads TGTGCCTGGAGTGTGGATGGCGGGGAGCTGTTTTTT. Encoded protein: CAWSVDGGELFF. Combining the CDR3 with reference TRBV30 and TRBJ2-2 gives the whole variable domain SQTIHQWPATLVQPVGSPLSLECTVEGTSNPNLYWYRQAAGRGLQLLFYSVGIGQISSEVPQNLSASRPQDRQFILSSKKLLLSDSGFYLCAWSVDGGELFFGEGSRLTVL.

The chain is built from TRBV2 and TRBJ2-3, with TRBD2 matching over 15 bases. The CDR3 covers 15 residues. Germline V gene sequence: CDR1 SNHLY, CDR2 FYNNEI. Trimming cost V 10 bases and J 5 bases; bases outside gene matches: 7. CDR3: CATTGTSGGQDTQYF. The CDR3 DNA follows: TGTGCCACCACCGGGACTAGCGGGGGGCAAGATACGCAGTATTTT.

In its sample, this clonotype was seen many times. V and J are TRBV2 and TRBJ1-1; D is possibly TRBD1 (5 bases). The germline CDR1 and CDR2 sequences are SNHLY and FYNNEI. The V and J ends lost 5 bases and 11 bases respectively, with 12 bases between them. The CDR3 has 11 amino acids. The CDR3 DNA sequence: TGTGCCAGCAGTTTCCAGGGAGCGGCTTTCTTT. The encoded protein is CASSFQGAAFF.

This clonotype appeared many times. V and J are TRBV7-6 and TRBJ2-2, with D possibly TRBD2 on 5 matching bases. The germline V gene encodes CDR1 SGHVS and CDR2 FNYEAQ. The V end was cut by 4 bases, the J end by 6 bases, with 12 bases between. The CDR3 totals 14 residues. The CDR3 spells CASSSSIDSGELFF. For the CDR3, the DNA is TGTGCCAGCAGCTCTAGCATCGATTCCGGGGAGCTGTTTTTT.

This clonotype was seen many times. V usage is TRBV15 and J usage is TRBJ1-2, with D perhaps TRBD1 (5 bases). Germline-derived CDR1 and CDR2 are LNHNV and YYDKDF (reference sequence). The CDR3 has 13 residues. V lost 4 bases to trimming and J lost 7 bases, with 13 bases between them. In DNA form, the CDR3 reads TGTGCCACCAGCATCGAGAGACAGTTTGGCTACACCTTC. This encodes CATSIERQFGYTF.

In its sample, this clonotype was seen a few times. The J gene is TRBJ2-7, the V gene TRBV5-1, with TRBD2 as a possible D gene (6 bases). Germline lookup yields CDR1 SGHRS and CDR2 YFSETQ. The CDR3 is made up of 14 amino acids. The V and J ends lost 4 bases and 9 bases respectively, with 20 bases between them. This CDR3 reads CASSPSPTEGLQYF. The CDR3 coding sequence is TGCGCCAGCAGCCCATCCCCGACCGAGGGACTGCAGTACTTC.

This clonotype was observed a few times. This chain uses TRBV5-1 with TRBJ2-7; no clear D. Germline V gives CDR1 SGHRS, CDR2 YFSETQ. Trimming took off 0 bases at V and 2 bases at J, with 12 bases between the two ends. CDR3 length: 15 residues. This CDR3 is CASSLDSSTTYEQYF. The CDR3 coding sequence is TGCGCCAGCAGCTTGGACAGCTCAACCACCTACGAGCAGTACTTC. The full variable domain, with the rest looked up from reference TRBV5-1 and TRBJ2-7, is KAGVTQTPRYLIKTRGQQVTLSCSPISGHRSVSWYQQTPGQGLQFLFEYFSETQRNKGNFPGRFSGRQFSNSRSEMNVSTLELGDSALYLCASSLDSSTTYEQYFGPGTRLTVT.

This clonotype was recorded at least ten times. The chain links TRBV11-2 to TRBJ2-1, with 9 bases fitting TRBD2. CDR1 is SGHAT and CDR2 is FQNNGV in the germline V gene. V trimming: 7 bases; J trimming: 4 bases; junction bases outside the gene matches: 8. This CDR3 comprises 15 residues. The CDR3 sequence: CASNPRTSVYNEQFF. CDR3 bases: TGTGCCAGCAACCCCCGGACTAGCGTTTACAATGAGCAGTTCTTC.

At least ten counts were recorded for this clonotype. The chain combines TRBV6-2 or TRBV6-3 with TRBJ2-2; 13 bases fit TRBD2. CDR1 and CDR2 from the germline V gene are MNHEY and SVGEGT. The junction had 3 bases not matched to a gene; V was cut back by 6 bases and J by 5 bases. The CDR3 totals 15 residues. DNA of the CDR3: TGTGCCAGCAGGAAGGGACTAGCGGGGACCGGGGAGCTGTTTTTT. Protein product: CASRKGLAGTGELFF.

The table lists this clonotype with many counts. The chain employs TRBV6-2 or TRBV6-3 and TRBJ2-1; 12 bases agree with TRBD2. CDR1 and CDR2 from the germline V gene are MNHEY and SVGEGT. This CDR3 is 15 amino acids long. The trim removed 4 bases at V and 5 bases at J, leaving 3 bases unmatched. CDR3 region: CASSLASGGDNEQFF. The DNA of the CDR3 is TGTGCCAGCAGTTTAGCTAGCGGGGGGGACAATGAGCAGTTCTTC.

In its sample, this clonotype was seen a few times. V is TRBV6-1 and J is TRBJ2-3; D is tentatively TRBD1 or TRBD2 (6 bases each). Germline loops: CDR1 MNHNS, CDR2 SASEGT. This CDR3 has 14 residues. V was clipped by 6 bases and J by 5 bases, with 15 bases between them. The CDR3 DNA sequence: TGTGCCAGCAGGTATTGGGGGGCAGAAGATACGCAGTATTTT. Translating gives CASRYWGAEDTQYF.

This clonotype was observed a handful of times. The CDR3 coding sequence is TGTGCCACCAGTGATTCCGGGACAGGGGGATTTAACGAGCAGTACTTC. Its protein is CATSDSGTGGFNEQYF. The chain carries TRBV24-1 and TRBJ2-7, with TRBD1 matching over 11 bases. V lost 2 bases to trimming and J lost 5 bases; unmatched junction nucleotides: 7. Germline V gene lookup returns CDR1 KGHDR and CDR2 SFDVKD. The CDR3 spans 16 residues.

The rearrangement joins TRBV20-1 to TRBJ1-2; D possibly corresponds to TRBD1 (5 bases). The CDR3 consists of 15 residues. CDR1 is DFQATT, CDR2 SNEGSKA, per germline (reference sequence). Trimming stripped 0 bases from V and 0 bases from J, with 11 bases between. CDR3 nucleotides: TGCAGTGCTAGAGATCTTAACAGGCCTAACTATGGCTACACCTTC. It encodes CSARDLNRPNYGYTF.

This clonotype was counted a few times. The rearrangement joins TRBV20-1 to TRBJ2-2; the D is unclear. This CDR3 comprises 12 residues. Germline assignment: CDR1 DFQATT and CDR2 SNEGSKA (reference sequence). V was trimmed by 1 base and J by 5 bases, leaving 5 bases between them. The CDR3 is CSARVPTGELFF. CDR3 nucleotide sequence: TGCAGTGCTAGAGTGCCGACCGGGGAGCTGTTTTTT.

Regarding this clonotype: One end of the junction does not line up with germline, which may come from a read error. V gene TRBV7-8 combines with J gene TRBJ2-1; TRBD2 might be the D (5 bases). The CDR3 is 17 residues long. Germline assignment: CDR1 SGHVS and CDR2 FQNEAQ. CDR3 in DNA: TGTGCCAGCAGCTTAGGGTACCGGGATCTGTTAGGCAATGGGCAGTTCTTC. It encodes CASSLGYRDLLGNGQFF.

This clonotype was seen ten or more times. The V gene is TRBV11-2, the J gene TRBJ2-1, with D unresolved. V gave up 1 base and J gave up 6 bases, with 7 bases separating them. This CDR3 region has 13 residues. Germline V gives CDR1 SGHAT, CDR2 FQNNGV. Here the CDR3 DNA reads TGTGCCAGCAGCTTAGGGGATTTCAATGAGCAGTTCTTC. Its translation: CASSLGDFNEQFF.

Regarding this clonotype: This may be a read error, as it is one base from a much larger clone. This rearrangement joins TRBV29-1 to TRBJ2-2; D uncertain. V was trimmed by 4 bases and J by 2 bases, leaving 11 bases between them. The CDR3 totals 14 residues. Germline V gene data show CDR1 as SQVTM and CDR2 as ANQGSEA. CDR3 loop: CSVADGRNTGELFF. CDR3 in DNA: TGCAGCGTTGCGGACGGGCGAAACACCGGGGAGCTGTTTTTT.

To note about this clonotype: A clone one base away is much larger, so this may be a read error. This chain links TRBV7-2 with TRBJ2-1; D is perhaps TRBD1 or TRBD2 (6 bases each). This CDR3 comprises 14 residues. Germline assignment: CDR1 SGHTA and CDR2 FQGNSA. Trimming removed 7 bases at V and 4 bases at J, with 14 bases between. The CDR3 here is CASNPGGIYNEQFF. CDR3 bases: TGTGCCAGCAACCCCGGGGGCATATACAATGAGCAGTTCTTC.

This clonotype was seen at least ten times. The chain has TRBV12-3 or TRBV12-4 and TRBJ2-1, with TRBD1 identical over 12 bases. Trimming at V came to 5 bases and at J to 9 bases, leaving 5 bases not matched to a gene. The CDR3 contains 14 residues. For the CDR3, the DNA is TGTGCCAGCAGTGGGGACAGGGGGCTGGGTGAGCAGTTCTTC. Residues: CASSGDRGLGEQFF.

This clonotype was counted many times. This rearrangement joins TRBV7-3 to TRBJ2-3; D uncertain. Germline CDR1 is SGHTA and CDR2 is FQGTGA. V dropped 2 bases and J dropped 2 bases, with 11 bases sitting between them. CDR3 length equals 15 residues. CDR3: CASSLGVVTTDTQYF. In nucleotides, the CDR3 is TGTGCCAGCAGCTTAGGCGTTGTCACCACAGATACGCAGTATTTT.

This clonotype came up many times. The chain links TRBV7-2 to TRBJ2-5; no firm D call. The CDR3 extends over 13 amino acids. Trimming stripped 2 bases from V and 4 bases from J, with 8 bases between. Germline lookup yields CDR1 SGHTA and CDR2 FQGNSA. The CDR3 DNA reads TGTGCCAGCAGCTTACCCCCTGTAGAGACCCAGTACTTC. This translates into CASSLPPVETQYF.

This clonotype was recorded many times. The V and J genes are TRBV29-1 and TRBJ2-3; 9 nucleotides agree with TRBD1. V gave up 7 bases and J gave up 5 bases; unmatched junction bases: 7. Germline CDR1 reads SQVTM; CDR2 reads ANQGSEA. The CDR3 has 13 residues. The CDR3 spells CSAQTGGRDTQYF. For the CDR3, the DNA is TGCAGCGCCCAGACAGGGGGAAGAGATACGCAGTATTTT.

The chain uses TRBV10-3 and TRBJ2-7; TRBD2 might be the D (6 bases). The CDR3 covers 15 residues. Trimming pared 0 bases from V and 3 bases from J, leaving 12 bases between. Germline V gene lookup returns CDR1 ENHRY and CDR2 SYGVKD. The CDR3 here is CAISESTGGDYEQYF. For the CDR3, the DNA is TGTGCCATCAGTGAGTCGACCGGGGGAGACTACGAGCAGTACTTC.